A selection of T cell receptor beta chains follows, all from one sample in a study of blood T cells in healthy people across ages. MiXCR, applied by TCRdb to the 5' RACE reads, yields one record per CDR3 protein. The sample lists around 1,600,000 distinct CDR3 sequences; roughly two fifths were seen once. Specimen: blood. The receptors come from a woman aged 18-29 years in good health. The CDR3 runs from the conserved cysteine through the conserved F or W. The D gene is left open where the match is weak. Size values are once, few and many counts, or a class for expanded clones, and some rows have none.

TRBV7-2	.	TRBJ2-5	13	.	TGTGCCAGCAGTAATTACCCAGGGGAGACCCAGTACTTC	CASSNYPGETQYF
TRBV7-9	.	TRBJ1-2	14	TRBD1	TGTGCCAGCAGCTACACAGGGGGAGGATGTCGCTACACCTTC	CASSYTGGGCRYTF
TRBV5-1	many	TRBJ2-5	14	TRBD1	TGCGCCAGCAGCCTCGGACAGGTTCAAGAGACCCAGTACTTC	CASSLGQVQETQYF
TRBV7-9	few	TRBJ2-5	13	.	TGTGCCAGCAGCTTTAGTCCCGGAGAGACCCAGTACTTC	CASSFSPGETQYF
TRBV11-2	.	TRBJ1-2	16	TRBD1	TGTGCCAGCAGCTACCGGACAGGGCTAAGCGGATCGGGCTACACCTTC	CASSYRTGLSGSGYTF
TRBV4-3	.	TRBJ2-3	17	TRBD1	TGCGCCAGCAGCCAGTGGGTGGGGACAGATCTCGGAGATACGCAGTATTTT	CASSQWVGTDLGDTQYF
TRBV15	.	TRBJ2-5	15	.	TGTGCCACCAGCAGACGAATAGGCGGACAAGAGACCCAGTACTTC	CATSRRIGGQETQYF
TRBV20-1	.	TRBJ1-5	13	.	TGCAGTGCTAGAGATCACCGGGACGGCGACCAGCATTTT	CSARDHRDGDQHF
TRBV7-3	few	TRBJ2-3	15	.	TGTGCCAGCAGCTTTCGAGGGGACTCTTTGGATACGCAGTATTTT	CASSFRGDSLDTQYF
TRBV27	.	TRBJ2-3	13	.	TGTGCCAGCAGTCTCCTGAGGGTAGATACGCAGTATTTT	CASSLLRVDTQYF
TRBV29-1	.	TRBJ2-1	13	.	TGCAGAGTCACAAGGAGCTCCTACAATGAGCAGTTCTTC	CRVTRSSYNEQFF
TRBV4-3	.	TRBJ2-1	16	.	TGCGCCAGCAACCAAGACATGAGGAACTTCGGGAATGAGCAGTTCTTC	CASNQDMRNFGNEQFF
TRBV9	few	TRBJ2-2	16	.	TGTGCCAGCAGCGTAGGGTCCTACAGTGGCACCGGGGAGCTGTTTTTT	CASSVGSYSGTGELFF
TRBV7-2	few	TRBJ1-2	14	.	TGTGCCAGCAGAGAGGCATTCGAGGGCTATGGCTACACCTTC	CASREAFEGYGYTF
TRBV24-1	.	TRBJ2-1	16	TRBD2	TGTGCCACCAGTGATCCGACTAGCGGGAGTAGTGGTGAGCAGTTCTTC	CATSDPTSGSSGEQFF
TRBV20-1	.	TRBJ2-3	12	.	TGCAGTGCTAGCCGGGACGGCGATACGCAGTATTTT	CSASRDGDTQYF
TRBV12-3/TRBV12-4	few	TRBJ2-3	18	.	TGTGCCAGCAGTTTCCCTTCGACAGGTTTCGTCCTCGCGGATACGCAGTATTTT	CASSFPSTGFVLADTQYF
TRBV20-1	.	TRBJ1-2	13	.	TGCAGTGCTAGAGATCCAGTTAACTATGGCTACACCTTC	CSARDPVNYGYTF
TRBV20-1	.	TRBJ2-3	16	TRBD2	TGCAGTGCTAGAGCGGGTCTAGCGGGGAACACAGATACGCAGTATTTT	CSARAGLAGNTDTQYF
TRBV4-3	.	TRBJ1-1	14	.	TGCGCCAGCAGGGTGGGGGTATCGTACACTGAAGCTTTCTTT	CASRVGVSYTEAFF
TRBV5-6	.	TRBJ2-1	16	.	TGTGCTAGCAGCGTACGCGCAGGGAGCTCCTACAATGAGCAGTTCTTC	CASSVRAGSSYNEQFF
TRBV29-1	many	TRBJ2-5	10	.	TGCAGCGTTGAGGTCGAGACCCAGTACTTC	CSVEVETQYF
TRBV20-1	.	TRBJ2-7	11	.	TGCAGTGCCCATCGGGTGGGTGAGCAGTACTTC	CSAHRVGEQYF
TRBV20-1	.	TRBJ1-1	11	.	TGCAGCGGGCCCGAGAACACTGAAGCTTTCTTT	CSGPENTEAFF
TRBV9	.	TRBJ2-7	15	TRBD1	TGTGCCAGCAGTACCGGGACAGCCATCACCTACGAGCAGTACTTC	CASSTGTAITYEQYF
TRBV7-9	.	TRBJ2-5	13	TRBD2	TGTGCCAGCACGGCCGGGAGGTGGGAGACCCAGTACTTC	CASTAGRWETQYF
TRBV6-5	.	TRBJ1-2	13	TRBD1	TGTGCCAGCAAGAACAGGGGGGACTATGGCTACACCTTC	CASKNRGDYGYTF
TRBV12-3/TRBV12-4	.	TRBJ1-2	14	TRBD1	TGTGCCAGCAACCCTTGGGACAGCAACTATGGCTACACCTTC	CASNPWDSNYGYTF
TRBV12-3/TRBV12-4	.	TRBJ1-4	15	TRBD1	TGTGCCAGCAGTCCACAGGGGGGGACTAATGAAAAACTGTTTTTT	CASSPQGGTNEKLFF
TRBV4-3	.	TRBJ2-1	12	.	TGCGCCAGCAGCCAAGGGCTCGGTGAGCAGTTCTTC	CASSQGLGEQFF
TRBV29-1	.	TRBJ2-2	15	TRBD2	TGCAGCGTAGCGGGAGGGAACCAAAACACCGGGGAGCTGTTTTTT	CSVAGGNQNTGELFF
TRBV4-3	.	TRBJ2-3	17	TRBD2	TGCGCCAGCAGCCAAGATTGGCCTAGCGGGCAAAGGGATACGCAGTATTTT	CASSQDWPSGQRDTQYF
TRBV10-3	many	TRBJ2-7	15	TRBD1	TGTGCCATCAGTGAGTCTGGGACAGGGGCCTACGAGCAGTACTTC	CAISESGTGAYEQYF
TRBV4-3	.	TRBJ2-4	14	TRBD2	TGCGCCTGCAGCCTGACTAGCGGGAATTCCGTTCAGTACTTC	CACSLTSGNSVQYF
TRBV20-1	.	TRBJ1-6	13	.	TGCAGTGCTACCGCCAAGCATAATTCACCCCTCCACTTT	CSATAKHNSPLHF
TRBV7-2	.	TRBJ2-7	15	TRBD2	TGTGCCAGCAGCCACTTAGCGGGGGGGTCTATTGAGCAGTACTTC	CASSHLAGGSIEQYF
TRBV9	.	TRBJ2-7	15	.	TGTGCCAGCAGCGTAGTGGACAGCTCCTACAATGAGCAGTACTTC	CASSVVDSSYNEQYF
TRBV4-3	once	TRBJ2-1	17	TRBD2	TGCGCCAGCAGCCAAGATCCAAGCGGGGGGGCCCGGAATGAGCAGTTCTTC	CASSQDPSGGARNEQFF
TRBV7-2	.	TRBJ2-3	16	TRBD2	TGTGCCAGCAGCAGAATAGCGGGAGTTCCCGCAGATACGCAGTATTTT	CASSRIAGVPADTQYF
TRBV7-8	few	TRBJ2-5	16	TRBD1	TGTGCCAGCAGCTCCTTACAGGGGGAATCCCAAGAGACCCAGTACTTC	CASSSLQGESQETQYF
TRBV28	.	TRBJ2-5	16	.	TGTGCCAGCAGTTCCAGGGGATTTAGGTTCGGAGAGACCCAGTACTTC	CASSSRGFRFGETQYF
TRBV5-1	.	TRBJ1-2	15	TRBD1	TGCGCCAGCAGCTACCGACAGGGTGACCCAGGGGTCTACACCTTC	CASSYRQGDPGVYTF
TRBV7-2	.	TRBJ2-5	15	.	TGTGCCAGCACCCTCGGGGCAGTTCTACAAGAGACCCAGTACTTC	CASTLGAVLQETQYF
TRBV7-3	.	TRBJ2-1	17	.	TGTGCCAGCAGCCCGAGCTCTAAGCCTAGAGCCTACAATGAGCAGTTCTTT	CASSPSSKPRAYNEQFF
TRBV20-1	.	TRBJ2-5	13	.	TGCAGTGCTAGGGGCGGGCCACAAGAGACCCAGTACTTC	CSARGGPQETQYF
TRBV6-5	many	TRBJ1-1	12	.	TGTGCCAGCAGTTACGGGGGTACTGAAGCTTTCTTT	CASSYGGTEAFF
TRBV28	.	TRBJ2-1	14	TRBD1	TGTGCCAGCACCATAGACAGGGTCAACAATGAGCAGTTCTTC	CASTIDRVNNEQFF
TRBV5-1	.	TRBJ1-1	15	TRBD1	TGCGCCAGCAGCTTGGGACCAGGGACAGGGTCTAAAGCTTTCTTT	CASSLGPGTGSKAFF
TRBV20-1	.	TRBJ2-2	19	TRBD2	TGCAGTGCTCAAACGGGGGGACTAGCGGGACTTACGAACACCGGGGAGCTGTTTTTT	CSAQTGGLAGLTNTGELFF
TRBV4-3	.	TRBJ2-7	16	TRBD2	TGCGCCAGCAGCCAACTCGTTAGCGGGACTCCCTACGAGCAGTACTTC	CASSQLVSGTPYEQYF
TRBV6-6	.	TRBJ2-3	16	TRBD2	TGTGCCAGCAGTCGCCGGGACTACCGGAGTTCAGATACGCAGTATTTT	CASSRRDYRSSDTQYF
TRBV20-1	.	TRBJ2-5	16	.	TGCAGTGCTAGACAACATCTTCCCGAACTCCGAGAGACCCAGTACTTC	CSARQHLPELRETQYF
TRBV27	.	TRBJ2-1	11	.	TGTGCCACCACTAATTCCGGGACTCCGTTCTTC	CATTNSGTPFF
TRBV29-1	.	TRBJ2-5	11	.	TGCAGCGTTGTCAAACACAATGAGCAGTACTTC	CSVVKHNEQYF
TRBV20-1	.	TRBJ1-1	19	.	TGCAGTGCTAGATCCCCAGCAGGCGGGGGGCACGGTTTGAACACTGAAGCTTTCTTT	CSARSPAGGGHGLNTEAFF